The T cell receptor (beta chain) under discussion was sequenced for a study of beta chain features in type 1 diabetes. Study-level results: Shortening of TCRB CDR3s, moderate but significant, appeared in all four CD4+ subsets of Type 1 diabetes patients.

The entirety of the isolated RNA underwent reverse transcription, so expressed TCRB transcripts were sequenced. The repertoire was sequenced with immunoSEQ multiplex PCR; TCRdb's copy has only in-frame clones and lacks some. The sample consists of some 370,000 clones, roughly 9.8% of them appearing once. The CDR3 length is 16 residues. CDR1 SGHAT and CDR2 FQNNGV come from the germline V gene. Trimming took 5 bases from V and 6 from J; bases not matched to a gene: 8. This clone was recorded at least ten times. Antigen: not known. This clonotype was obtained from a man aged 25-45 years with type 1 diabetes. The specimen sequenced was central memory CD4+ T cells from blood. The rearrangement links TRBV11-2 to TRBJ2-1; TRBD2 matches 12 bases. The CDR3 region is CASSPSLAGGGNEQFF. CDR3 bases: TGTGCCAGCAGCCCCAGCCTAGCGGGAGGGGGCAATGAGCAGTTCTTC.